This T cell receptor (beta chain) emerged from a study of T cell responses to AZD1222 COVID-19 vaccine. Sequencing used immunoSEQ multiplex PCR; TCRdb keeps in-frame clones, though not all of them. The sample contains approximately 24,000 clones, approximately 85% of which appear only once. With regard to this clone: What it binds is unknown.

Trimming stripped 1 base from V and 5 bases from J, with 8 bases between. This CDR3 contains 14 residues. Per germline, CDR1 SGHTA and CDR2 FQGNSA. Study-level findings and limits: Females made up more of the donors, who were largely white British, and clonal diversity may have come out too low. Sampled repertoires all dated from after the peak T cell response.

Specimen: peripheral blood, collected 28 days after the second AZD1222 dose. The chain joins TRBV7-2 to TRBJ2-2; D may correspond to TRBD1 or TRBD2 (5 bases each). The sequence was collected from an adult who received the AZD1222 COVID-19 vaccine. This chain's CDR3 is CASSLVWGTGELFF. Written as DNA, the CDR3 is TGTGCCAGCAGCTTAGTTTGGGGGACCGGGGAGCTGTTTTTT.